The 32 T cell receptor beta chains reported below all come from one sample, sequenced in a study of patients and donors after allogeneic stem cell transplantation. In TCRdb, the RT-PCR reads were re-called with MiXCR into one record per CDR3 protein. The data contain about 57,000 distinct CDR3 sequences, about an eighth of them singletons. The sequenced sample was blood, either unsorted or a sorted T cell fraction (not recorded which). The source of these receptors is a human donor who was either an allogeneic HSCT recipient or a stem cell or donor lymphocyte infusion donor (not recorded which). It is not recorded whose cells these are; they may come from a transplant donor.

This clonotype was found many times. This chain joins TRBV20-1 and TRBJ2-1; no firm D call. The CDR3 has 12 residues. V lost 3 bases and J lost 5, with 8 bases in between. Germline V gene sequence: CDR1 DFQATT, CDR2 SNEGSKA (reference sequence). CDR3 amino acids: CSASGAHNEQFF. CDR3 in DNA: TGCAGTGCTAGCGGTGCCCACAATGAGCAGTTCTTC.

This chain links TRBV7-3 with TRBJ2-1; 14 nucleotides line up with TRBD2. With V trimmed by 1 base and J by 8 bases, 1 base remained unmatched. Germline lookup yields CDR1 SGHTA and CDR2 FQGTGA. This CDR3 comprises 15 residues. The CDR3 DNA sequence: TGTGCCAGCAGCTTAAGGGGACTAGCGGGAGATGAGCAGTTCTTC. Encoded protein: CASSLRGLAGDEQFF.

V is TRBV6-6 and J is TRBJ2-7; D possibly uses TRBD1 or TRBD2 (5 bases each). CDR3 length: 19 amino acids. CDR1 and CDR2 (germline): MNHNY, SVGAGI (reference sequence). V was cut by 1 base and J by 1 base, with 23 bases left in between. CDR3 sequence: CASSYFRDRVSPGSYEQYF. CDR3 sequence (DNA): TGTGCCAGCAGTTACTTCCGGGACCGTGTAAGCCCGGGGTCCTACGAGCAGTACTTC.

This clonotype was seen ten or more times. This sequence joins TRBV21-1 and TRBJ1-6; TRBD1, the table's D call, lacks a check against the DNA. TRBV21-1 is an annotated pseudogene. The CDR3 loop spans 13 amino acids. The CDR3: CASSQTRESPLHF. In nucleotides, the CDR3 is TGTGCCAGCAGTCAAACCCGGGAGTCACCCCTCCACTTT.

This clonotype has more than one count but fewer than ten. This chain connects TRBV13 to TRBJ2-7; D not resolved. This CDR3 contains 17 residues. The germline V gene has CDR1 PRHDT and CDR2 FYEKMQ (reference sequence). V was shortened by 0 bases and J by 7 bases, with 22 bases between the two germline ends. In DNA, the CDR3 is TGTGCCAGCAGCTTAGGCCTTGTCCATGGCTTTTCGGAGGAGCAGTACTTC. Translating gives CASSLGLVHGFSEEQYF.

The chain carries TRBV5-5 and TRBJ2-2; 7 bases agree with TRBD1. CDR1 and CDR2 (germline): SGHKS, YYEKEE (reference sequence). The J segment lost 1 base and the V segment lost 1 base, leaving 4 bases of the junction unmatched. The CDR3 totals 16 residues. CDR3 nucleotide sequence: TGTGCCAGCAGCTTGTTTTACAGGGGGAACACCGGGGAGCTGTTTTTT. Amino acid sequence: CASSLFYRGNTGELFF. The full variable domain, rest sourced from reference TRBV5-5 and TRBJ2-2, is DAGVTQSPTHLIKTRGQQVTLRCSPISGHKSVSWYQQVLGQGPQFIFQYYEKEERGRGNFPDRFSARQFPNYSSELNVNALLLGDSALYLCASSLFYRGNTGELFFGEGSRLTVL.

The V gene is TRBV9, the J gene TRBJ2-1, with D tentatively TRBD2 (6 bases). Trimming removed 7 bases at V and 4 bases at J, with 18 bases between. The CDR3 runs 15 residues. Germline V gene data show CDR1 as SGDLS and CDR2 as YYNGEE. The CDR3 bases are TGTGCCAGCTCGGGGGTCGGGGAACTTTACAATGAGCAGTTCTTC. Protein product: CASSGVGELYNEQFF.

This clonotype was observed a handful of times. The chain links TRBV20-1 to TRBJ2-7; D is unclear. The CDR3 consists of 15 residues. CDR1 is DFQATT and CDR2 is SNEGSKA in the germline V gene (reference sequence). Trimming removed 3 bases from V and 0 bases from J, with 15 bases in between. CDR3 DNA sequence: TGCAGTGCTAGCAATGCAGCAACCCACTCCTACGAGCAGTACTTC. This translates into CSASNAATHSYEQYF.

This clonotype was detected ten times or more. V and J are TRBV7-2 and TRBJ1-4; D remains unclear. Germline assignment: CDR1 SGHTA and CDR2 FQGNSA. The germline V and J ends were trimmed by 5 bases and 5 bases, with 18 bases remaining between them. The CDR3 sequence is 16 residues long. The CDR3 DNA is TGTGCCAGCAGCCGACAATCCGGGGATTACAATGAAAAACTGTTTTTT. This sequence encodes CASSRQSGDYNEKLFF. The complete variable domain, with remaining parts taken from reference TRBV7-2 and TRBJ1-4, reads GAGVSQSPSNKVTEKGKDVELRCDPISGHTALYWYRQSLGQGLEFLIYFQGNSAPDKSGLPSDRFSAERTGGSVSTLTIQRTQQEDSAVYLCASSRQSGDYNEKLFFGSGTQLSVL.

This clonotype has more than one count but fewer than ten. The chain recombines TRBV19 with TRBJ1-3; no clear D. V lost 4 bases and J 0 bases, leaving 16 bases between the germline ends. Germline V gene lookup returns CDR1 LNHDA and CDR2 SQIVND (reference sequence). The CDR3 extends over 17 amino acids. The CDR3 coding sequence is TGTGCCAGTAGTACCTTAGGCGGGTTCAACTCTGGAAACACCATATATTTT. Translated, it gives CASSTLGGFNSGNTIYF.

This clonotype was observed a handful of times. The chain recombines TRBV4-1 with TRBJ1-5; unclear D gene. The CDR3 extends over 16 amino acids. CDR1 is MGHRA and CDR2 is YSYEKL in the germline V gene. Trimming left V 1 base short and J 4 bases short, with 14 bases between. The CDR3 region has the DNA TGCGCCAGCAGCCAAGGGGATAGGAGGCCTAATCAGCCCCAGCATTTT. It encodes CASSQGDRRPNQPQHF.

This clonotype occurred a few times. The genes are TRBV20-1 and TRBJ2-7, with TRBD2 as a possible D gene (5 bases). V lost 4 bases, J lost 4 bases, and 20 bases lay in between. The CDR3 covers 15 residues. Per the germline V gene, CDR1 is DFQATT and CDR2 is SNEGSKA (reference sequence). For the CDR3, the DNA is TGCAGTGCTAACGGGGTCAAGGGCGGCTATTACGAGCAGTACTTC. It is translated as CSANGVKGGYYEQYF.

The V gene is TRBV5-1, the J gene TRBJ2-7, with 10 positions matching TRBD1. The V gene's germline CDR1 is SGHRS and CDR2 YFSETQ. This CDR3 region has 14 residues. With 2 bases clipped from V and 5 bases from J, the junction kept 4 bases outside the gene matches. This CDR3 is CASSFGTGAHEQYF. CDR3 DNA sequence: TGCGCCAGCAGCTTCGGGACAGGGGCACACGAGCAGTACTTC.

The chain combines TRBV27 with TRBJ2-1; TRBD1 matches at 9 bases. Trimming removed 6 bases from V and 7 bases from J; junction bases left unmatched: 10. The CDR3 consists of 15 residues. The germline gives CDR1 MNHEY, CDR2 SMNVEV (reference sequence). The CDR3 is CASRKPGQGGNEQFF. CDR3 nucleotide sequence: TGTGCCAGCAGGAAACCGGGACAGGGTGGAAATGAGCAGTTCTTC.

This clonotype was detected a few times. This chain connects TRBV25-1 to TRBJ2-5, with D unclear. CDR3 length equals 12 residues. Trimming removed 2 bases at V and 5 bases at J, with 6 bases between. CDR1 MGHDK and CDR2 SYGVNS come from the germline V gene. CDR3 region: CASSEPSETQYF. CDR3 in DNA: TGTGCCAGCAGTGAACCGAGTGAGACCCAGTACTTC.

This clonotype was seen ten or more times. This rearrangement joins TRBV6-5 to TRBJ1-1; tentative D call: TRBD1 (5 bases). The CDR3 consists of 11 residues. Germline values: CDR1 MNHEY, CDR2 SVGAGI. Between the trimmed V and J ends, which lost 5 bases and 11 bases, there was a span of 12 bases. The CDR3: CASSTRDRAFF. DNA for the CDR3: TGTGCCAGCAGTACCCGGGACCGGGCTTTCTTT.

This chain connects TRBV6-5 to TRBJ2-7, with 10 bases lining up with TRBD2. The length of the CDR3 is 16 residues. Germline loops: CDR1 MNHEY, CDR2 SVGAGI. After removal of 5 bases from V and 4 bases from J, the junction contained 11 bases not matched to a gene. CDR3: CASSPAPLAGGYEQYF. CDR3 in DNA: TGTGCCAGCAGTCCGGCCCCCTTAGCGGGAGGATACGAGCAGTACTTC.

This clonotype was counted a few times. The V call is TRBV14, the J call TRBJ2-7, with TRBD1 as a possible D gene (5 bases). The CDR3 spans 14 residues. The V gene's germline CDR1 is SGHDN and CDR2 FVKESK. The V end lost 5 bases, the J end lost 2 bases, and 13 bases lay between the germline ends. CDR3 residues: CASSSGKGTYEQYF. In DNA, the CDR3 is TGTGCCAGCAGCTCCGGAAAGGGGACCTACGAGCAGTACTTC.

The chain is built from TRBV5-1 and TRBJ2-1; tentative D call: TRBD2 (5 bases). V lost 0 bases and J lost 0, with 10 bases in between. Germline V gene lookup returns CDR1 SGHRS and CDR2 YFSETQ. The CDR3 covers 16 residues. The CDR3 loop reads CASSLGTSSSYNEQFF. CDR3 in DNA: TGCGCCAGCAGCTTGGGGACTTCTAGCTCCTACAATGAGCAGTTCTTC.

This clonotype was observed many times. The chain recombines TRBV6-6 with TRBJ1-1; weak D call: TRBD1 (5 bases). V was cut by 7 bases and J by 2 bases, with 14 bases left in between. The CDR3 covers 14 residues. Germline V lookup: CDR1 MNHNY, CDR2 SVGAGI (reference sequence). The CDR3 nucleotides are TGTGCCAGCAAGGCGTCCAGGGATAACACTGAAGCTTTCTTT. Translated: CASKASRDNTEAFF.

A remark on this clonotype: The conserved phenylalanine or tryptophan normally closing the CDR3 is absent here, so this likely arose from a read error. As DNA, the CDR3 is TGTGCCAGCAGTGCGTATCAGACAGGGGCAAAGGGCTACACCCTC. Residues: CASSAYQTGAKGYTL. The V gene is TRBV27, the J gene TRBJ1-2; 8 bases match TRBD1. This CDR3 spans 15 amino acids. Per the germline V gene, CDR1 is MNHEY and CDR2 is SMNVEV (reference sequence). V lost 5 bases and J lost 8; bases outside the gene matches: 13.

This clonotype was recorded a few times. V and J are TRBV12-3 or TRBV12-4 and TRBJ2-7, with D unresolved. This CDR3 has 12 residues. With 6 bases removed from V and 7 bases from J, the gap between germline ends came to 13 bases. The CDR3 reads CASSLLITEQYF. The CDR3 region has the DNA TGTGCCAGCAGCCTACTTATCACAGAGCAGTACTTC.

J is TRBJ2-5 and V is TRBV24-1; possibly TRBD2 for D (5 bases). There are 14 residues in the CDR3. Per the germline V gene, CDR1 is KGHDR and CDR2 is SFDVKD. V was cut by 2 bases and J by 1 base, with 7 bases left in between. CDR3 loop: CATSDSGSQETQYF. CDR3 bases: TGTGCCACCAGTGATTCGGGGTCCCAAGAGACCCAGTACTTC.

The chain combines TRBV7-3 with TRBJ2-7; a weak D match, TRBD1 (6 bases). The germline gives CDR1 SGHTA, CDR2 FQGTGA. The CDR3 is 13 amino acids. The V end lost 1 base, the J end lost 6 bases, and 10 bases lay between the germline ends. CDR3 in DNA: TGTGCCAGCAGCTTAATAAGGGGGAGCGAGCAGTACTTC. Amino acid sequence: CASSLIRGSEQYF.

This clonotype was counted many times. This sequence joins TRBV6-6 and TRBJ1-1, with D tentatively TRBD1 (5 bases). Germline CDR1 reads MNHNY; CDR2 reads SVGAGI (reference sequence). The CDR3 runs to 16 residues. The V end was cut by 2 bases, the J end by 0 bases, with 13 bases between. The DNA for the CDR3 is TGTGCCAGCAGTTACCCCCGACAGCATATGAACACTGAAGCTTTCTTT. It yields the protein CASSYPRQHMNTEAFF.

There are many counts of this clonotype. The genes are TRBV11-2 and TRBJ1-4, with D possibly TRBD1 on 5 matching bases. CDR3 length equals 14 residues. Looked up from germline, CDR1 is SGHAT and CDR2 is FQNNGV. Trimming shortened V by 1 base and J by 8 bases, and 11 bases separated the two germline ends. The CDR3 here is CASSLGQGGEKLFF. In nucleotides, the CDR3 is TGTGCCAGCAGCTTAGGGCAGGGCGGCGAAAAACTGTTTTTT.

This clonotype was observed at least ten times. The V call is TRBV12-3 or TRBV12-4, the J call TRBJ2-3, with 15 bases lining up with TRBD2. CDR3 size: 17 residues. With 6 bases clipped from V and 3 bases from J, the junction kept 7 bases outside the gene matches. CDR3 protein: CASSARTSGRETDTQYF. The DNA of the CDR3 is TGTGCCAGCAGCGCCCGGACTAGCGGGAGGGAAACAGATACGCAGTATTTT.

This clonotype was observed many times. This chain connects TRBV5-5 to TRBJ1-2; D is undetermined. CDR3 length equals 17 residues. The germline gives CDR1 SGHKS, CDR2 YYEKEE (reference sequence). V lost 4 bases to trimming and J lost 3 bases, with 22 bases between them. The chain's CDR3 is CASSLEPTRYSYYGYTF. The CDR3 region has the DNA TGTGCCAGCAGCCTCGAGCCCACCCGATACAGCTACTATGGCTACACCTTC. The full variable domain, completed using reference TRBV5-5 and TRBJ1-2, is DAGVTQSPTHLIKTRGQQVTLRCSPISGHKSVSWYQQVLGQGPQFIFQYYEKEERGRGNFPDRFSARQFPNYSSELNVNALLLGDSALYLCASSLEPTRYSYYGYTFGSGTRLTVV.

The table lists this clonotype with a few counts. V and J are TRBV10-2 and TRBJ2-3, with D possibly being TRBD2 (6 bases). Germline values: CDR1 WSHSY, CDR2 SAAADI. V lost 8 bases and J lost 3, with 15 bases in between. This CDR3 is built from 14 residues. The DNA of the CDR3 is TGCGCCAGCGGGACGGGACTCAGAACAGATACGCAGTATTTT. Translation: CASGTGLRTDTQYF.

Ten or more counts support this clonotype. The CDR3 coding sequence is TGTGCCAGCAGGTCCCCCGGAACAGGGGGTCTTGATGAGCAGTTCTTC. Protein: CASRSPGTGGLDEQFF. This chain connects TRBV6-5 to TRBJ2-1; 8 nucleotides agree with TRBD1. The germline V gene encodes CDR1 MNHEY and CDR2 SVGAGI. Unmatched junction bases numbered 15, after V lost 6 bases and J lost 8 bases. The CDR3 extends over 16 amino acids.

There are many counts of this clonotype. This chain uses TRBV9 with TRBJ1-4, with D possibly matching TRBD1 (6 bases). CDR1 is SGDLS and CDR2 is YYNGEE in the germline V gene. There are 15 residues in the CDR3. Trimming took off 4 bases at V and 5 bases at J, with 15 bases between the two ends. The CDR3 sequence: CASSFDGQRNEKLFF. CDR3 coding DNA: TGTGCCAGCAGCTTCGACGGACAGAGAAATGAAAAACTGTTTTTT.

This clonotype was seen at least ten times. The chain uses TRBV12-3 or TRBV12-4 and TRBJ1-1; D uncertain. This CDR3 has 17 residues. V lost 6 bases and J lost 3, with 23 bases in between. The CDR3 loop reads CASRLITLIGRDTEAFF. The CDR3, as DNA: TGTGCCAGCAGGCTGATCACTTTGATTGGGCGGGACACTGAAGCTTTCTTT.